A selection of T cell receptor beta chains follows, all from one sample in a study of blood T cells in healthy people across ages. MiXCR, applied by TCRdb to the 5' RACE reads, yields one record per CDR3 protein. The table records about 1.6 million distinct CDR3 sequences, roughly a third of them present only once. Sequencing input: blood. Source of these receptors: a woman in her twenties or thirties in good health. Both conserved end residues are part of each CDR3. The D gene is left open where the match is weak. Rows may omit the clone size; those that give it use once, few, many or a size class.

D: TRBD2
J: TRBJ2-3
size: few
V: TRBV4-2
DNA: TGTGCCAGCAGCCAAATCCGAGGGACTAACGGGTCGACGGGATTGGCGCAGTATTTT
CDR3: CASSQIRGTNGSTGLAQYF

D: -
J: TRBJ2-5
size: few
V: TRBV5-5
DNA: TGTGCCAGCAGCACGGGGGACGCCGTAGAGACCCAGTACTTC
CDR3: CASSTGDAVETQYF

D: -
J: TRBJ2-7
size: -
V: TRBV7-9
DNA: TGTGCCAGCAGCGCACCTCTTGGTTCCGAGCAGTACTTC
CDR3: CASSAPLGSEQYF

D: -
J: TRBJ1-5
size: few
V: TRBV12-3/TRBV12-4
DNA: TGTGCCAGCACCCTGGGGGGGGATCAGCCCCAGCATTTT
CDR3: CASTLGGDQPQHF

D: TRBD1
J: TRBJ2-1
size: few
V: TRBV20-1
DNA: TGCAGTGCTACCCGGACAGGGTGGGGGAATGAGCAGTTCTTC
CDR3: CSATRTGWGNEQFF

D: TRBD2
J: TRBJ2-1
size: -
V: TRBV13
DNA: TGTGCCAGCACTACAACGGGACTAGCGGACTCAAATGAGCAGTTCTTC
CDR3: CASTTTGLADSNEQFF

D: TRBD1
J: TRBJ2-3
size: -
V: TRBV12-3/TRBV12-4
DNA: TGTGCCAGCAGCCAATTCCCGGGACAGGGTACAGATACGCAGTATTTT
CDR3: CASSQFPGQGTDTQYF

D: TRBD1
J: TRBJ2-3
size: -
V: TRBV12-3/TRBV12-4
DNA: TGTGCCAGCAGTTCAGGGGGCTTCGGGGCAGATACGCAGTATTTT
CDR3: CASSSGGFGADTQYF

D: TRBD1
J: TRBJ2-6
size: -
V: TRBV7-9
DNA: TGTGCCAGCAGCCTTACAGGGGGCTACTCTGGGGCCAACGTCCTGACTTTC
CDR3: CASSLTGGYSGANVLTF

D: -
J: TRBJ1-4
size: -
V: TRBV14
DNA: TGTGCCAGCAGCCAAAGGCGGAAGGAGGAAAAACTGTTTTTT
CDR3: CASSQRRKEEKLFF

D: TRBD1
J: TRBJ2-7
size: few
V: TRBV28
DNA: TGTGTCAGCAGTCCTACCGGGACAGCCAGCTCCTACGAGCAGTACTTC
CDR3: CVSSPTGTASSYEQYF

D: -
J: TRBJ1-5
size: -
V: TRBV7-9
DNA: TGTGCCAGCAGCTTGGCGGGGGCCGTGCCCCAGCATTTT
CDR3: CASSLAGAVPQHF

D: TRBD1
J: TRBJ1-1
size: -
V: TRBV28
DNA: TGTGCCAGCAGTTTCCCTGTTACAGGGGCGGGTGAAGCTTTCTTT
CDR3: CASSFPVTGAGEAFF

D: -
J: TRBJ1-6
size: -
V: TRBV7-9
DNA: TGTGCCAGCAGCAATAACACCGGGAACAAGCCCTCACCCCTCCACTTT
CDR3: CASSNNTGNKPSPLHF